Shown below are 24 T cell receptor beta chains from a single sample sequenced in a study of cytomegalovirus exposure and HLA in healthy donors. The PCR used 60 Vbeta and 13 Jbeta primers. Sequenced by immunoSEQ multiplex PCR; TCRdb stores in-frame clones only, minus some. Here the sample spans 90,000 to 120,000 clones, roughly 69% being singletons. Sequencing was carried out using PBMCs. These receptors were collected from a man between 25 and 39 years old in good health and CMV-seropositive.

The genes are TRBV6-4 and TRBJ2-7; D might be TRBD1 (5 bases). CDR1 and CDR2 (germline): MRHNA, SNTAGT. The V end was cut by 5 bases, the J end by 5 bases, with 16 bases between. The CDR3 runs to 14 residues. CDR3 sequence (DNA): TGTGCCAGCAGTCAACCGGACACAAAGAACGAGCAGTACTTC. It specifies CASSQPDTKNEQYF.

This chain joins TRBV21-1 and TRBJ2-7; TRBD2, the D gene given by the table, was not confirmed from the DNA. TRBV21-1 is given as a pseudogene. This CDR3 is built from 16 residues. The CDR3 sequence: CASTGTSGGLGYEQYF. Written as DNA, the CDR3 is TGTGCCAGCACTGGGACTAGCGGGGGGTTGGGATACGAGCAGTACTTC.

This clone was detected a few times. This chain uses TRBV6-5 with TRBJ1-1, with D possibly matching TRBD1 (5 bases). Germline V gene lookup returns CDR1 MNHEY and CDR2 SVGAGI. The CDR3 spans 15 residues. V was trimmed by 0 bases and J by 5 bases, leaving 13 bases between them. In DNA, the CDR3 is TGTGCCAGCAGTTACTCGTATACAGGTGGGACTGAAGCTTTCTTT. This translates into CASSYSYTGGTEAFF.

The chain employs TRBV7-9 and TRBJ1-6; no definite D call. Trimming took off 2 bases at V and 5 bases at J, with 10 bases between the two ends. CDR1 SEHNR and CDR2 FQNEAQ come from the germline V gene (reference sequence). The CDR3 extends over 15 amino acids. CDR3 in DNA: TGTGCCAGCAGCTTAATGTCCCGGGATAATTCACCCCTCCACTTT. Residues: CASSLMSRDNSPLHF.

This clone was seen more than once but under ten times. This rearrangement joins TRBV7-2 to TRBJ1-1; D perhaps matches TRBD1 (5 bases). V was trimmed by 6 bases and J by 2 bases, leaving 10 bases between them. CDR1 and CDR2 (germline): SGHTA, FQGNSA. The CDR3 is made up of 13 amino acids. The CDR3 DNA follows: TGTGCCAGCAGACGGACATTTAACACTGAAGCTTTCTTT. Translating it yields CASRRTFNTEAFF.

The rearrangement uses TRBV10-3 and TRBJ2-7; TRBD2 aligns across 7 bases. The CDR3 consists of 13 residues. Germline loops: CDR1 ENHRY, CDR2 SYGVKD. The V segment lost 10 bases and the J segment 0 bases; nucleotides outside the gene matches: 6. The DNA of the CDR3 is TGTGCCACCGGTGGGGGGGACTCCTACGAGCAGTACTTC. Translating gives CATGGGDSYEQYF.

This clone was detected only once. The gene calls are TRBV5-4 and TRBJ1-2, with D perhaps matching TRBD1 (5 bases). Germline assignment: CDR1 SGHNT and CDR2 YYREEE (reference sequence). The CDR3 is made up of 15 amino acids. The V gene lost 3 bases and the J gene lost 3 bases, with 15 bases spanning the gap. CDR3 nucleotides: TGTGCCAGCAGCTATAATCTGGGGGGTGACTATGGCTACACCTTC. This codes for CASSYNLGGDYGYTF. Drawing the rest from reference TRBV5-4 and TRBJ1-2, the complete variable domain is ETGVTQSPTHLIKTRGQQVTLRCSSQSGHNTVSWYQQALGQGPQFIFQYYREEENGRGNFPPRFSGLQFPNYSSELNVNALELDDSALYLCASSYNLGGDYGYTFGSGTRLTVV.

CDR3: CASSEKRIAGLYEQYF. The DNA of the CDR3 is TGTGCCAGCTCTGAAAAGAGGATAGCGGGGCTCTACGAGCAGTACTTC. The chain joins TRBV12-1 to TRBJ2-7; the table's D call of TRBD2 was not tested on the DNA. TRBV12-1 is a pseudogene segment. This CDR3 is 16 amino acids long.

The chain uses TRBV5-1 and TRBJ2-3, with 11 bases matching TRBD2. This CDR3 contains 15 residues. V was pared by 5 bases and J by 0 bases, with 2 bases of the junction left unmatched. Germline values: CDR1 SGHRS, CDR2 YFSETQ. The CDR3 is CASSIAGGSTDTQYF. Here the CDR3 DNA reads TGCGCCAGCAGTATAGCGGGGGGGAGCACAGATACGCAGTATTTT. Full variable domain (missing parts from reference TRBV5-1 and TRBJ2-3): KAGVTQTPRYLIKTRGQQVTLSCSPISGHRSVSWYQQTPGQGLQFLFEYFSETQRNKGNFPGRFSGRQFSNSRSEMNVSTLELGDSALYLCASSIAGGSTDTQYFGPGTRLTVL.

This clone occurred a few times. V gene TRBV11-2 combines with J gene TRBJ1-2; D is unclear. This CDR3 has 15 amino acids. The V end lost 5 bases, the J end lost 4 bases, and 17 bases lay between the germline ends. Germline V lookup: CDR1 SGHAT, CDR2 FQNNGV. DNA of the CDR3: TGTGCCAGCAGCCCCGGCCCAGGTTCCACCTATGGCTACACCTTC. Amino acids: CASSPGPGSTYGYTF.

The chain links TRBV5-1 to TRBJ2-2; maybe TRBD2 (6 bases). The CDR3 covers 14 residues. In germline, CDR1 is SGHRS, CDR2 YFSETQ. The V end lost 5 bases, the J end lost 4 bases, and 12 bases lay between the germline ends. The CDR3 is CASRAGGATGELFF. The CDR3, as DNA: TGCGCCAGCAGGGCCGGCGGGGCCACCGGGGAGCTGTTTTTT.

The J gene is TRBJ2-3, the V gene TRBV9; perhaps TRBD2 as D (5 bases). CDR1 is SGDLS and CDR2 is YYNGEE in the germline V gene. This CDR3 region has 15 residues. Trimming left V 4 bases short and J 2 bases short, with 14 bases between. CDR3 coding DNA: TGTGCCAGCAGCCTATATACGGGGTCCACAGATACGCAGTATTTT. The encoded protein is CASSLYTGSTDTQYF.

The chain carries TRBV7-8 and TRBJ1-1; 7 bases map to TRBD1. The J segment lost 1 base and the V segment lost 2 bases, leaving 4 bases of the junction unmatched. This CDR3 contains 15 residues. CDR1 SGHVS and CDR2 FQNEAQ come from the germline V gene. This chain's CDR3 is CASSLLNRGNTEAFF. CDR3 in DNA: TGTGCCAGCAGCTTACTCAACAGGGGGAACACTGAAGCTTTCTTT.

This clone was observed a few times. The V call is TRBV19, the J call TRBJ2-7; 10 bases line up with TRBD1. Germline trimming cut 1 base from V and 3 bases from J; bases unmatched to any gene: 0. CDR3 size: 14 residues. Per germline, CDR1 LNHDA and CDR2 SQIVND (reference sequence). Here the CDR3 reads CASSIGTGGYEQYF. In DNA form, the CDR3 reads TGTGCCAGTAGTATAGGGACAGGGGGCTACGAGCAGTACTTC.

This clone was counted a few times. The V gene is TRBV4-2, the J gene TRBJ2-7, with 14 bases identical to TRBD2. CDR1 is LGHNA and CDR2 is YNFKEQ in the germline V gene. There are 17 residues in the CDR3. V was clipped by 1 base and J by 4 bases; unmatched bases: 6. CDR3 sequence (DNA): TGTGCCAGCAGCCAAGCAGGGACTAGCGGGGGTGGGTACGAGCAGTACTTC. Protein product: CASSQAGTSGGGYEQYF.

The chain employs TRBV6-5 and TRBJ1-1; maybe TRBD1 (5 bases). Germline V gives CDR1 MNHEY, CDR2 SVGAGI. V was shortened by 6 bases and J by 4 bases, with 12 bases between the two germline ends. CDR3 length: 13 amino acids. This CDR3 reads CASSFGGTTEAFF. The CDR3 DNA sequence: TGTGCCAGCAGCTTTGGGGGGACCACTGAAGCTTTCTTT.

The genes are TRBV2 and TRBJ2-7; 8 bases are a match to TRBD1. The CDR3 has 15 amino acids. V dropped 6 bases and J dropped 7; count of bases not matched to a gene: 14. CDR1 is SNHLY and CDR2 is FYNNEI in the germline V gene. CDR3 protein: CASRITGAGGGEQYF. Written as DNA, the CDR3 is TGTGCCAGCAGGATAACCGGGGCAGGGGGCGGAGAGCAGTACTTC.

The CDR3 region is CASSPAGGGETQYF. CDR3 coding DNA: TGCGCCAGCAGCCCCGCGGGGGGAGGAGAGACCCAGTACTTC. The chain has TRBV5-1 and TRBJ2-5; 8 bases are shared with TRBD2. CDR3 length equals 14 residues. V dropped 4 bases and J dropped 4; count of bases not matched to a gene: 6. Germline V gene data show CDR1 as SGHRS and CDR2 as YFSETQ.

J is TRBJ2-5 and V is TRBV7-2; 7 bases line up with TRBD2. From germline, CDR1 is SGHTA and CDR2 FQGNSA. J gave up 2 bases and V 5 bases, and 8 bases lay outside the gene matches. This CDR3 is built from 15 residues. Here the CDR3 reads CASSPGLFTQETQYF. The CDR3 DNA reads as TGTGCCAGCAGCCCGGGACTATTCACTCAAGAGACCCAGTACTTC.

The chain has TRBV5-1 and TRBJ1-3, with a tentative D call TRBD1 (5 bases). CDR1 is SGHRS and CDR2 is YFSETQ in the germline V gene. V lost 4 bases to trimming and J lost 1 base, with 15 bases between them. The CDR3 runs to 16 residues. The DNA for the CDR3 is TGCGCCAGCAGCCAAGGGGCACAGCTATCTGGAAACACCATATATTTT. It translates to CASSQGAQLSGNTIYF.

CDR3 DNA sequence: TGTGCCTGGAGTGGTCACCGGGACAGGAGCTCCTACGAGCAGTACTTC. Translated, it gives CAWSGHRDRSSYEQYF. The V and J genes are TRBV30 and TRBJ2-7, with 8 bases lining up with TRBD1. Germline values: CDR1 GTSNPN, CDR2 SVGIG (reference sequence). V dropped 1 base and J dropped 0; count of bases not matched to a gene: 8. This CDR3 contains 16 residues.

The chain carries TRBV2 and TRBJ2-7, with 8 bases fitting TRBD2. This CDR3 comprises 13 residues. In germline, CDR1 is SNHLY, CDR2 FYNNEI. V was pared by 5 bases and J by 7 bases, with 7 bases of the junction left unmatched. The CDR3 sequence is CASSLTSGGEQYF. CDR3 nucleotide sequence: TGTGCCAGCAGTTTAACTAGCGGAGGGGAGCAGTACTTC.

The chain uses TRBV6-1 and TRBJ1-6, with a tentative D call TRBD1 (6 bases). V was trimmed by 6 bases and J by 8 bases, leaving 14 bases between them. Per the germline V gene, CDR1 is MNHNS and CDR2 is SASEGT. The CDR3 sequence is 14 residues long. Here the CDR3 DNA reads TGTGCCAGCAGGCTCGGGGGGGCGTATTCACCCCTCCACTTT. It specifies CASRLGGAYSPLHF.

The chain links TRBV5-4 to TRBJ1-2, with 9 bases matching TRBD1. Germline CDR1 reads SGHNT; CDR2 reads YYREEE (reference sequence). The CDR3 extends over 12 amino acids. Trimming removed 4 bases from V and 8 bases from J; junction bases left unmatched: 3. The CDR3 region has the DNA TGTGCCAGCAGCCCGGGACAGGGCGGCTACACCTTC. Translating it yields CASSPGQGGYTF.